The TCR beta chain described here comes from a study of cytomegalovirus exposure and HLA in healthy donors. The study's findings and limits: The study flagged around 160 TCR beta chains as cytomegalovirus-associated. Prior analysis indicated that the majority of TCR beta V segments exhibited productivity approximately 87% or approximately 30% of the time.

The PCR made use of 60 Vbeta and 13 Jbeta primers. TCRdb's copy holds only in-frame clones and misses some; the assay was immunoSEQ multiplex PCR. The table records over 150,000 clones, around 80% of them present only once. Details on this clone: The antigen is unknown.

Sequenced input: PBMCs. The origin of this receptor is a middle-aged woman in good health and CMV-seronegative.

The DNA for the CDR3 is TGTGCCAGCCACGACAGGGGCCCCAACTATGGCTACACCTTC. This codes for CASHDRGPNYGYTF. The chain is built from TRBV28 and TRBJ1-2, with 8 nucleotides matching TRBD1. The V gene end was trimmed by 8 bases and the J gene end by 2 bases; junction bases not matched to a gene: 7. Germline V gene lookup returns CDR1 MDHEN and CDR2 SYDVKM. The CDR3 runs to 14 residues.